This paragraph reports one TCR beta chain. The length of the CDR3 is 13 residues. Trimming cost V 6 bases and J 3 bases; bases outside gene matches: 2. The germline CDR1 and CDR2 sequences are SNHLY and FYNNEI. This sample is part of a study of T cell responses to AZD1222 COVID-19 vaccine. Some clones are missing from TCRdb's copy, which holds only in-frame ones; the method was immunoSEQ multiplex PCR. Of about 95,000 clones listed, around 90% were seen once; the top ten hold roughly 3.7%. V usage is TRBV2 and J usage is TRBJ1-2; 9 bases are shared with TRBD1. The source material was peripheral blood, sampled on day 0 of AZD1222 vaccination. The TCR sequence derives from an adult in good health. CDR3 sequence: CASSRTGDYGYTF. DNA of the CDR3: TGTGCCAGCAGCAGGACAGGGGACTATGGCTACACCTTC.